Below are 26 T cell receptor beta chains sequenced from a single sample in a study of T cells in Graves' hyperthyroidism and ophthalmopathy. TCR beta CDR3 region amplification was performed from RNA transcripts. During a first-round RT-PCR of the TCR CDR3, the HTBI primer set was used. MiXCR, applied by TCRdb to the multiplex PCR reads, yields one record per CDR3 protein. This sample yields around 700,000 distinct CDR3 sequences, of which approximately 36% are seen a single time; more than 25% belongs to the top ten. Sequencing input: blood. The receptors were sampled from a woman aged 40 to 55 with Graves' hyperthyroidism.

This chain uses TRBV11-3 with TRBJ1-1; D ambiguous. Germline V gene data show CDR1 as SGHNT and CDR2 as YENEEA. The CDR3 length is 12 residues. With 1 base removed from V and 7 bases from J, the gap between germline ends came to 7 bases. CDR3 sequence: CASSLVSVEAFF. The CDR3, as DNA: TGTGCCAGCAGCTTAGTTTCTGTTGAAGCTTTCTTT.

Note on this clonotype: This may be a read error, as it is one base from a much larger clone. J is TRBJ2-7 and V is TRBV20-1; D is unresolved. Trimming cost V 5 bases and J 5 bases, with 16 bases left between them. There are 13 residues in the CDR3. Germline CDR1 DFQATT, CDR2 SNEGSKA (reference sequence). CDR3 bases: TGCAGTGCTCCCCTTACGACTGCTAACGAGCAGTACTTC. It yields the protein CSAPLTTANEQYF.

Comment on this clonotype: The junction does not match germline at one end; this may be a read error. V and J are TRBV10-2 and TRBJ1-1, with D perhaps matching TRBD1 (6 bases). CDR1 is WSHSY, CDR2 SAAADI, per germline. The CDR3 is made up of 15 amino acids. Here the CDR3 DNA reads TGTGCCAGCAGTGTCCGGGAGGGACACAACACTGAAGCTTTCTTT. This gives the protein CASSVREGHNTEAFF.

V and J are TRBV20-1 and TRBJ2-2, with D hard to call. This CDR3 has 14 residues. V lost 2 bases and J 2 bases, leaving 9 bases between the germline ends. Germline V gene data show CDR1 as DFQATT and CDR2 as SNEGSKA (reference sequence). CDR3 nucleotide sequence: TGCAGTGCTAGATCACTACTAAACACCGGGGAGCTGTTTTTT. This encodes CSARSLLNTGELFF.

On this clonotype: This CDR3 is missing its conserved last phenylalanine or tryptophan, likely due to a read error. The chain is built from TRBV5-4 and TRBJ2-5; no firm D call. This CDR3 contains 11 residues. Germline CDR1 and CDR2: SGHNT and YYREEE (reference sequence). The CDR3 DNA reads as TGTGCCAGCAGCTTTCAAGGGACCCAGTACCTC. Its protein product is CASSFQGTQYL.

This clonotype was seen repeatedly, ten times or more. CDR3 loop: CASSIGTTGMGEAFF. CDR3 sequence (DNA): TGTGCCAGTAGTATAGGTACGACAGGGATGGGTGAAGCTTTCTTT. The chain combines TRBV19 with TRBJ1-1; TRBD1 matches at 7 bases. This CDR3 is 15 amino acids long. Per germline, CDR1 LNHDA and CDR2 SQIVND (reference sequence). V lost 1 base to trimming and J lost 7 bases; unmatched junction nucleotides: 9.

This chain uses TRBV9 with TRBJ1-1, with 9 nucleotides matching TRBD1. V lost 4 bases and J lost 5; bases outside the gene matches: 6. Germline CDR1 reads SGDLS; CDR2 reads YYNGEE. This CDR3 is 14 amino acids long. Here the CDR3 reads CASSIGTGRTEAFF. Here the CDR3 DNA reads TGTGCCAGCAGCATCGGGACAGGGAGGACTGAAGCTTTCTTT.

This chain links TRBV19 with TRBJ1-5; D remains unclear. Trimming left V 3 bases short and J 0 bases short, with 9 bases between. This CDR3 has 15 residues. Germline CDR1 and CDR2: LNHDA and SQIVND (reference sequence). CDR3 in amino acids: CASSILWGSNQPQHF. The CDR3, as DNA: TGTGCCAGTAGTATTCTATGGGGTAGCAATCAGCCCCAGCATTTT. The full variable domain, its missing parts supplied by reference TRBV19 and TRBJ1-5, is DGGITQSPKYLFRKEGQNVTLSCEQNLNHDAMYWYRQDPGQGLRLIYYSQIVNDFQKGDIAEGYSVSREKKESFPLTVTSAQKNPTAFYLCASSILWGSNQPQHFGDGTRLSIL.

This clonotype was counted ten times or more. The CDR3, as DNA: TGTGCCACCAGCAGAGATCAGATGAACACTGAAGCTTTCTTT. Protein sequence: CATSRDQMNTEAFF. This chain links TRBV15 with TRBJ1-1; D uncertain. Trimming removed 0 bases at V and 0 bases at J, with 5 bases between. The CDR3 runs to 14 residues. Germline CDR1 and CDR2: LNHNV and YYDKDF (reference sequence).

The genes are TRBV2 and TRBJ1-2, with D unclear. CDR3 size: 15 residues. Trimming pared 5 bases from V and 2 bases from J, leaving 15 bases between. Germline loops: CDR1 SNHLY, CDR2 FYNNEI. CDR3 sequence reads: CASSYSARENYGYTF. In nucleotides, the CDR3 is TGTGCCAGCAGTTACTCAGCCAGAGAGAACTATGGCTACACCTTC.

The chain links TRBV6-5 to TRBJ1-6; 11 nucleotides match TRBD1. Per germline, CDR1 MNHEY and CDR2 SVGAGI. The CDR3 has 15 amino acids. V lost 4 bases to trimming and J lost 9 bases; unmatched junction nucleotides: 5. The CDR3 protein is CASSFWDRGGSPLHF. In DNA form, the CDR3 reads TGTGCCAGCAGTTTTTGGGACAGGGGGGGTTCACCCCTCCACTTT.

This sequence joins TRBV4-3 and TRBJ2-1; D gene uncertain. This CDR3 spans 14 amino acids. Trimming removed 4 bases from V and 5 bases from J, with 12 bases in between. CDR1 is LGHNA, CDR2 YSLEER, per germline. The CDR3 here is CASSPPVTNNEQFF. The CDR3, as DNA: TGCGCCAGCAGCCCCCCGGTTACCAACAATGAGCAGTTCTTC.

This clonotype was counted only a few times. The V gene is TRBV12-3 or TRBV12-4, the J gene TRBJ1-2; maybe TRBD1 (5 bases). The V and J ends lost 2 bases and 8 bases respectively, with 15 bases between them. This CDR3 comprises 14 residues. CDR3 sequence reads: CASSLQGLPPGYTF. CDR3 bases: TGTGCCAGCAGTTTACAGGGACTACCTCCCGGCTACACCTTC.

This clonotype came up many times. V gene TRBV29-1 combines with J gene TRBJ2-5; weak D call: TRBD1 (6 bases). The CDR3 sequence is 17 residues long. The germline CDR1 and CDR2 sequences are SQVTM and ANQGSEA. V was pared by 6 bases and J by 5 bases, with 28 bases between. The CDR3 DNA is TGCAGCGTCCGGCCCCACTGGCTGCAACTTACAGGGGAGACCCAGTACTTC. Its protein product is CSVRPHWLQLTGETQYF.

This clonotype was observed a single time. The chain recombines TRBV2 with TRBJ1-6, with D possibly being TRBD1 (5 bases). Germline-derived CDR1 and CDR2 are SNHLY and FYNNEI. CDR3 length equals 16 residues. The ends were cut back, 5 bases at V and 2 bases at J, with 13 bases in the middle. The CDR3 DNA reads TGTGCCAGCAGTTGGCGGGAGGGGACCTATAATTCACCCCTCCACTTT. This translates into CASSWREGTYNSPLHF.

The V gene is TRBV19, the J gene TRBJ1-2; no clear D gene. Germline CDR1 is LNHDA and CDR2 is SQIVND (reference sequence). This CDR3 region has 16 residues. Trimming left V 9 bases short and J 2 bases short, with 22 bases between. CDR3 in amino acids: CASSPVMQNGNYGYTF. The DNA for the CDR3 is TGTGCCAGCAGCCCCGTTATGCAGAACGGGAACTATGGCTACACCTTC.

CDR3 residues: CAISESRTSFQYF. The CDR3 region has the DNA TGTGCCATCAGTGAGTCGAGGACTAGTTTTCAGTACTTC. The chain links TRBV10-3 to TRBJ2-7; 7 positions agree with TRBD2. The CDR3 is made up of 13 amino acids. Germline V gene sequence: CDR1 ENHRY, CDR2 SYGVKD. With V trimmed by 0 bases and J by 10 bases, 6 bases remained unmatched.

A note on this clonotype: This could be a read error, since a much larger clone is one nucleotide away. Here the CDR3 reads CASSKLRTGEASF. The CDR3 nucleotides are TGTGCCAGCAGTAAACTCCGGACAGGGGAAGCTTCCTTT. The V gene is TRBV10-3, the J gene TRBJ1-1, with 9 bases matching TRBD1. CDR1 and CDR2 from the germline V gene are ENHRY and SYGVKD. CDR3 length: 13 residues.

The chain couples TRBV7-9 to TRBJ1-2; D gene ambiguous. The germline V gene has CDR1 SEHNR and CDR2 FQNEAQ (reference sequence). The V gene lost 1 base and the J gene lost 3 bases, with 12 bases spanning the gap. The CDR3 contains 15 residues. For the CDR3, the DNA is TGTGCCAGCAGCTTAGTCGGGCTCCATGACTATGGCTACACCTTC. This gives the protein CASSLVGLHDYGYTF. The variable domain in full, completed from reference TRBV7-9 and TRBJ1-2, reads DTGVSQNPRHKITKRGQNVTFRCDPISEHNRLYWYRQTLGQGPEFLTYFQNEAQLEKSRLLSDRFSAERPKGSFSTLEIQRTEQGDSAMYLCASSLVGLHDYGYTFGSGTRLTVV.

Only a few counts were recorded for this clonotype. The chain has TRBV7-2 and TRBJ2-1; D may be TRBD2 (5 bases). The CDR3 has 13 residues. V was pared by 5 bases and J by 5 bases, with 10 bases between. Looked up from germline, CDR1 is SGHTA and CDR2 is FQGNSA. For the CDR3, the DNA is TGTGCCAGCAGCCAGAGGGCGGACAATGAGCAGTTCTTC. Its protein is CASSQRADNEQFF.

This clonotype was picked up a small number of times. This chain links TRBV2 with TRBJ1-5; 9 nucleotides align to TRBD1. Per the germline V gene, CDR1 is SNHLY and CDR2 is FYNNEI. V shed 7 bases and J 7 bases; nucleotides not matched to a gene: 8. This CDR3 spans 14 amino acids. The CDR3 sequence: CASTETGGGQPQHF. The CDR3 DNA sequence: TGTGCCAGCACCGAGACAGGGGGGGGACAGCCCCAGCATTTT.

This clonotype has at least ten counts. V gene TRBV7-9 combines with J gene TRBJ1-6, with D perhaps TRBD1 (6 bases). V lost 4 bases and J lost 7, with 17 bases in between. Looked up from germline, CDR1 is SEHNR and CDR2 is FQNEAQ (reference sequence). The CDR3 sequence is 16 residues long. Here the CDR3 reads CASSSPETGGNSPLHF. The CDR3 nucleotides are TGTGCCAGCAGCTCCCCGGAGACAGGCGGCAATTCACCCCTCCACTTT.

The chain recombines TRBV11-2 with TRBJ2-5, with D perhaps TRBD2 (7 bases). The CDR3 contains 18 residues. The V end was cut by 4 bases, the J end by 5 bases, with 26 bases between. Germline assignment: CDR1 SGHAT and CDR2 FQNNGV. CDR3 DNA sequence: TGTGCCAGCAGCTCCTTGCGTTCGACGTCGCGGGGGCCGGAGACCCAGTACTTC. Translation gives CASSSLRSTSRGPETQYF.

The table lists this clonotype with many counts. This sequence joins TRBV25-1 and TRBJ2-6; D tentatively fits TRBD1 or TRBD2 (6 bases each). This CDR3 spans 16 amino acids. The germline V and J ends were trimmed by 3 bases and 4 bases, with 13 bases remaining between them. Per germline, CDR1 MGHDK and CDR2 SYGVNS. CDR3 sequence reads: CASSEQGRMGANVLTF. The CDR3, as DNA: TGTGCCAGCAGTGAGCAGGGGAGGATGGGGGCCAACGTCCTGACTTTC.

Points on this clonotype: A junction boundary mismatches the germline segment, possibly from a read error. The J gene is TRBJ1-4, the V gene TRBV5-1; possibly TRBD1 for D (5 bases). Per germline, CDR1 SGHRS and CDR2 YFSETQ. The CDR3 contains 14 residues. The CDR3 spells CASSDGTPNEKLFF. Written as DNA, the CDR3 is TGTGCCAGCAGCGACGGGACGCCCAATGAAAAACTGTTTTTT.

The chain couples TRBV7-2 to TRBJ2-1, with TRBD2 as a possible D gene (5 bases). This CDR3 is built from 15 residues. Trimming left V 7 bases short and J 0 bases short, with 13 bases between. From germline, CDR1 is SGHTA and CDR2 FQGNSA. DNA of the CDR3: TGTGCCAGCACCGGAGGAAATAGCTCCTACAATGAGCAGTTCTTC. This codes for CASTGGNSSYNEQFF.